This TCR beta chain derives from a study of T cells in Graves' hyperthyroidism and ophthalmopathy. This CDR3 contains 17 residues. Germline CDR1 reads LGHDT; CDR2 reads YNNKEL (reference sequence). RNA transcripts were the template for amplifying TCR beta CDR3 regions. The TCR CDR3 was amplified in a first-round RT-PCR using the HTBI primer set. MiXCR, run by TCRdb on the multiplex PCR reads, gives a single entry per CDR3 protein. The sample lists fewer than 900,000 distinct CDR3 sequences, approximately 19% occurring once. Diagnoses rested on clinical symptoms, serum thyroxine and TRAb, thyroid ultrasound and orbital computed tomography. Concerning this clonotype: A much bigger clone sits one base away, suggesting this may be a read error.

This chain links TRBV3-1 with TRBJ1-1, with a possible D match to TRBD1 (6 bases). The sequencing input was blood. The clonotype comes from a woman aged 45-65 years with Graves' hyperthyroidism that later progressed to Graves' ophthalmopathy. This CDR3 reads CASSPNTGGAGNTETFF. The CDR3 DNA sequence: TGTGCCAGCAGCCCCAATACCGGGGGGGCCGGGAATACTGAAACTTTCTTT.